The 29 T cell receptor beta chains reported below all come from one sample, sequenced in a study of cytomegalovirus exposure and HLA in healthy donors. The PCR employed 60 Vbeta primers together with 13 Jbeta primers. The protocol was immunoSEQ multiplex PCR, while the TCRdb copy is restricted to in-frame clones and leaves out a portion. The sample has around 94,000 clones, 78% seen once. The sequenced sample was PBMCs. The source is a male donor in good health and CMV-seropositive.

This rearrangement joins TRBV5-1 to TRBJ1-4; D unresolved. Germline CDR1 and CDR2: SGHRS and YFSETQ. V shed 7 bases and J shed 6 bases, with 19 bases lying between them. This CDR3 has 15 residues. As DNA, the CDR3 is TGCGCCAGCCCCCCTCCTGAAACCCCGGATGAAAAACTGTTTTTT. Residues: CASPPPETPDEKLFF.

The J gene is TRBJ1-3, the V gene TRBV6-6; TRBD1 agrees at 8 bases. The CDR3 totals 16 residues. Trimming at V came to 2 bases and at J to 1 base, leaving 4 bases not matched to a gene. The germline gives CDR1 MNHNY, CDR2 SVGAGI (reference sequence). CDR3 in amino acids: CASSYTGQGSGNTIYF. The DNA of the CDR3 is TGTGCCAGCAGTTACACAGGACAGGGATCTGGAAACACCATATATTTT.

The rearrangement joins TRBV5-1 to TRBJ2-1, with 8 bases matching TRBD2. The CDR3 is 16 amino acids. Germline V gives CDR1 SGHRS, CDR2 YFSETQ. With 4 bases clipped from V and 7 bases from J, the junction kept 13 bases outside the gene matches. This CDR3 is CASSPLLSGSINEQFF. The CDR3, as DNA: TGCGCCAGCAGCCCCCTTTTGAGCGGGAGTATAAATGAGCAGTTCTTC.

This clone was detected only a few times. The genes are TRBV5-6 and TRBJ1-6; D gene uncertain. V lost 4 bases and J lost 13, with 12 bases in between. Germline V gene sequence: CDR1 SGHDT, CDR2 YYEEEE. The CDR3 totals 12 residues. The CDR3 protein is CASSEYSSPLHF. In nucleotides, the CDR3 is TGTGCCAGCAGCGAATACAGTTCGCCCCTCCACTTT.

The chain has TRBV15 and TRBJ1-5; no reliable D call. The CDR3 loop spans 15 amino acids. V was pared by 0 bases and J by 7 bases, with 13 bases between. Germline CDR1 is LNHNV and CDR2 is YYDKDF (reference sequence). DNA of the CDR3: TGTGCCACCAGCAGAGATCATGTAGAGGGACAGCCCCAGCATTTT. This translates into CATSRDHVEGQPQHF.

This chain uses TRBV12-5 with TRBJ2-5; 10 bases are a match to TRBD2. Germline trimming cut 1 base from V and 5 bases from J; bases unmatched to any gene: 7. Looked up from germline, CDR1 is LGHNT and CDR2 is FRNRAP. The CDR3 is made up of 16 amino acids. CDR3 coding DNA: TGTGCTAGTGGTTTGGGCCCTACTAGCGGGGCTGAGACCCAGTACTTC. Amino acids: CASGLGPTSGAETQYF.

The chain combines TRBV15 with TRBJ2-1; the D gene is possibly TRBD2 (6 bases). Trimming took 0 bases from V and 4 from J, leaving 13 bases between them. The V gene's germline CDR1 is LNHNV and CDR2 YYDKDF (reference sequence). This CDR3 is 16 amino acids long. The CDR3 region has the DNA TGTGCCACCAGCAGAGAGGTAGCGGCAAATTACAATGAGCAGTTCTTC. Translation: CATSREVAANYNEQFF. Variable domain in full (rest from reference TRBV15 and TRBJ2-1): DAMVIQNPRYQVTQFGKPVTLSCSQTLNHNVMYWYQQKSSQAPKLLFHYYDKDFNNEADTPDNFQSRRPNTSFCFLDIRSPGLGDTAMYLCATSREVAANYNEQFFGPGTRLTVL.

The chain is built from TRBV5-4 and TRBJ2-7; TRBD1 is a possible D gene (6 bases). The CDR3 runs to 13 residues. Looked up from germline, CDR1 is SGHNT and CDR2 is YYREEE (reference sequence). V lost 2 bases to trimming and J lost 2 bases, with 8 bases between them. CDR3 sequence: CASSLTGTYEQYF. In DNA form, the CDR3 reads TGTGCCAGCAGCTTAACAGGGACCTACGAGCAGTACTTC.

The chain has TRBV30 and TRBJ1-2; no firm D call. Trimming took off 4 bases at V and 4 bases at J, with 10 bases between the two ends. The CDR3 is made up of 12 amino acids. Germline assignment: CDR1 GTSNPN and CDR2 SVGIG (reference sequence). The CDR3 protein is CAWTRVGYGYTF. The CDR3, as DNA: TGTGCCTGGACCCGGGTCGGCTATGGCTACACCTTC.

The rearrangement joins TRBV21-1 to TRBJ2-3; the DNA was not compared with TRBD2, the D call given in the table. TRBV21-1 is given as a pseudogene. The CDR3 extends over 17 amino acids. CDR3 residues: CASSKDSQRRRTDTQYF. DNA of the CDR3: TGTGCCAGCAGCAAAGACTCCCAGCGGAGAAGGACAGATACGCAGTATTTT.

CDR3 coding DNA: TGTGCCAGCAGCGGGCCGAACACCGGGGAGCTGTTTTTT. Amino acid sequence: CASSGPNTGELFF. The V gene is TRBV5-4, the J gene TRBJ2-2; unclear D gene. The V end was cut by 4 bases, the J end by 0 bases, with 4 bases between. The CDR3 spans 13 residues. CDR1 is SGHNT, CDR2 YYREEE, per germline (reference sequence). The full variable domain, with the rest looked up from reference TRBV5-4 and TRBJ2-2, is ETGVTQSPTHLIKTRGQQVTLRCSSQSGHNTVSWYQQALGQGPQFIFQYYREEENGRGNFPPRFSGLQFPNYSSELNVNALELDDSALYLCASSGPNTGELFFGEGSRLTVL.

The chain employs TRBV5-4 and TRBJ2-7, with D possibly TRBD2 on 7 matching bases. Germline V lookup: CDR1 SGHNT, CDR2 YYREEE (reference sequence). This CDR3 has 15 amino acids. Trimming took 0 bases from V and 2 from J, leaving 12 bases between them. The CDR3 sequence is CASSLGRGAPYEQYF. CDR3 bases: TGTGCCAGCAGCTTGGGACGGGGGGCCCCCTACGAGCAGTACTTC.

This clone was counted between two and nine times. The chain links TRBV5-1 to TRBJ1-3; D remains unclear. Looked up from germline, CDR1 is SGHRS and CDR2 is YFSETQ. This CDR3 region has 13 residues. The ends were cut back, 5 bases at V and 3 bases at J, with 9 bases in the middle. CDR3 residues: CASRRASGNTIYF. CDR3 DNA: TGCGCCAGCAGGAGGGCGAGTGGAAACACCATATATTTT.

This chain connects TRBV9 to TRBJ1-2, with 7 bases fitting TRBD1. The germline V gene encodes CDR1 SGDLS and CDR2 YYNGEE. The CDR3 has 12 residues. The J segment lost 4 bases and the V segment lost 6 bases, leaving 3 bases of the junction unmatched. CDR3 bases: TGTGCCAGCAAAGACAGGGTCTATGGCTACACCTTC. Protein sequence: CASKDRVYGYTF.

The rearrangement links TRBV1 to TRBJ2-3; the table assigns TRBD2, which was not confirmed against the DNA. TRBV1 is termed a pseudogene. CDR3 length: 19 amino acids. The CDR3 DNA follows: TGCACCAGCAGCCAACCCGAAGACGAGGCAGCGGGAGATCCAGATACGCAGTATTTT. It specifies CTSSQPEDEAAGDPDTQYF.

V is TRBV5-1 and J is TRBJ1-1; a possible D gene is TRBD1 (6 bases). V lost 4 bases, J lost 4 bases, and 17 bases lay in between. From germline, CDR1 is SGHRS and CDR2 YFSETQ. The CDR3 extends over 15 amino acids. This chain's CDR3 is CASSGGQGRVTEAFF. CDR3 DNA sequence: TGCGCCAGCAGCGGGGGCCAGGGGCGGGTCACTGAAGCTTTCTTT.

The V gene is TRBV19, the J gene TRBJ1-1; tentative D call: TRBD1 (5 bases). V was clipped by 5 bases and J by 8 bases, with 18 bases between them. There are 14 residues in the CDR3. CDR1 is LNHDA, CDR2 SQIVND, per germline (reference sequence). In DNA form, the CDR3 reads TGTGCCAGTAGTCCTACCCCAGGGAACGGCGAAGCTTTCTTT. Protein product: CASSPTPGNGEAFF.

The gene calls are TRBV27 and TRBJ1-5; 7 bases line up with TRBD1. Germline V lookup: CDR1 MNHEY, CDR2 SMNVEV (reference sequence). Germline trimming cut 8 bases from V and 5 bases from J; bases unmatched to any gene: 6. The CDR3 sequence is 13 residues long. CDR3 sequence reads: CASGDSPYQPQHF. Here the CDR3 DNA reads TGTGCCAGCGGGGACAGTCCATATCAGCCCCAGCATTTT.

V usage is TRBV6-6 and J usage is TRBJ1-1; no clear D. Per germline, CDR1 MNHNY and CDR2 SVGAGI (reference sequence). The V end lost 8 bases, the J end lost 8 bases, and 15 bases lay between the germline ends. The CDR3 totals 12 residues. The DNA of the CDR3 is TGTGCCAGCGGATCCAGTGGCGGAGAAGCTTTCTTT. This gives the protein CASGSSGGEAFF.

The J gene is TRBJ2-7, the V gene TRBV2; possibly TRBD1 for D (5 bases). The CDR3 has 12 amino acids. Germline CDR1 SNHLY, CDR2 FYNNEI. Trimming took off 3 bases at V and 2 bases at J, with 5 bases between the two ends. The CDR3 DNA reads TGTGCCAGCAGTGACAGGGCCTACGAGCAGTACTTC. It yields the protein CASSDRAYEQYF.

The chain combines TRBV30 with TRBJ2-7; D remains ambiguous. The CDR3 is 12 amino acids. V lost 5 bases and J lost 2, with 10 bases in between. The germline gives CDR1 GTSNPN, CDR2 SVGIG (reference sequence). DNA of the CDR3: TGTGCCTGGTCGTACAGTCCCTACGAGCAGTACTTC. It codes for CAWSYSPYEQYF.

This chain joins TRBV4-1 and TRBJ2-7; tentatively, D is TRBD2 (5 bases). The CDR3 spans 13 residues. V lost 1 base and J 3 bases, leaving 7 bases between the germline ends. Looked up from germline, CDR1 is MGHRA and CDR2 is YSYEKL. The CDR3 sequence: CASSQGAGYEQYF. The CDR3 nucleotides read TGCGCCAGCAGCCAAGGGGCGGGCTACGAGCAGTACTTC.

The chain employs TRBV5-1 and TRBJ2-7; tentatively, D is TRBD2 (5 bases). CDR3 size: 15 residues. Germline V gene data show CDR1 as SGHRS and CDR2 as YFSETQ. The V end lost 0 bases, the J end lost 6 bases, and 16 bases lay between the germline ends. CDR3 DNA sequence: TGCGCCAGCAGCTTGGTAAGGGAGAGGGCCCGCGAGCAGTACTTC. This sequence encodes CASSLVRERAREQYF.

The J gene is TRBJ1-2, the V gene TRBV10-3; 7 positions match TRBD1. The trim removed 4 bases at V and 13 bases at J, leaving 6 bases unmatched. The CDR3 runs to 11 residues. Germline V gives CDR1 ENHRY, CDR2 SYGVKD. The CDR3 DNA reads TGTGCCATCAGTGGGGAACAGGGGCCCACCTTC. It specifies CAISGEQGPTF.

This rearrangement joins TRBV28 to TRBJ1-2, with D possibly TRBD1 on 5 matching bases. This CDR3 has 14 residues. V was cut by 6 bases and J by 4 bases, with 15 bases left in between. Germline V lookup: CDR1 MDHEN, CDR2 SYDVKM. CDR3 nucleotides: TGTGCCAGCAGCACCCCTCAGGGTTCCTATGGCTACACCTTC. Its translation is CASSTPQGSYGYTF.

The chain links TRBV28 to TRBJ2-7, with D tentatively TRBD2 (7 bases). Germline CDR1 is MDHEN and CDR2 is SYDVKM. V was cut by 6 bases and J by 4 bases, with 22 bases left in between. The CDR3 is 16 amino acids. CDR3 DNA: TGTGCCAGCAGCTCCAATAGGGGGGGCTACCTGTACGAGCAGTACTTC. Protein sequence: CASSSNRGGYLYEQYF.

This clone was picked up a small number of times. The V gene is TRBV7-2, the J gene TRBJ1-2; tentatively, D is TRBD1 (5 bases). V gave up 4 bases and J gave up 4 bases, with 13 bases separating them. Germline-derived CDR1 and CDR2 are SGHTA and FQGNSA. CDR3 size: 14 residues. The CDR3 DNA reads as TGTGCCAGCAGCTCCTACGCAGGGCTCTATGGCTACACCTTC. Residues: CASSSYAGLYGYTF.

The J gene is TRBJ1-2, the V gene TRBV18, with 8 bases matching TRBD1. V was pared by 3 bases and J by 6 bases, with 9 bases of the junction left unmatched. The CDR3 totals 15 residues. Germline V gives CDR1 KGHSH, CDR2 LQKENI. The CDR3 here is CASSPLGQGLDGYTF. In DNA form, the CDR3 reads TGTGCCAGCTCACCGCTAGGACAGGGCCTTGATGGCTACACCTTC.

The chain links TRBV13 to TRBJ2-2; 9 nucleotides align to TRBD2. This CDR3 comprises 15 residues. V shed 2 bases, J shed 7 bases, and the junction held 5 bases outside the gene matches. In germline, CDR1 is PRHDT, CDR2 FYEKMQ (reference sequence). This CDR3 is CASSLRSGGLGELFF. CDR3 nucleotides: TGTGCCAGCAGCTTACGGAGCGGGGGGCTCGGGGAGCTGTTTTTT.